What follows are 8 T cell receptor beta chains derived from one specimen sequenced in a study of T-cell reconstitution after alpha-beta-depleted transplantation in children. For TCRbeta, the library was prepared with unique molecular identifiers. TCRdb recomputed calls from the PCR reads with MiXCR, one row per CDR3 protein. The sample records around 240,000 distinct CDR3 sequences, around 9.7% being singletons. Sequencing used PBMCs from the stem cell graft donor, obtained from the stem cell graft. The receptors were sampled from a human donor who donated a stem cell graft to a child with SCID.

This chain uses TRBV10-3 with TRBJ2-3, with 10 bases lining up with TRBD2. V gave up 6 bases and J gave up 5 bases; unmatched junction bases: 8. CDR3 length equals 15 residues. CDR1 and CDR2 (germline): ENHRY, SYGVKD. For the CDR3, the DNA is TGTGCCATCAGCCAAAGCGGGGGGGCCGGAGATACGCAGTATTTT. Its translation is CAISQSGGAGDTQYF.

This clonotype was counted many times. J is TRBJ1-1 and V is TRBV12-3 or TRBV12-4; D is unresolved. Deletions cut 1 base from V and 11 bases from J, with 14 bases between. CDR3 size: 13 residues. The CDR3 is CASSLVRAQAAFF. In DNA form, the CDR3 reads TGTGCCAGCAGTTTAGTGAGGGCCCAGGCGGCTTTCTTT.

The chain links TRBV7-2 to TRBJ1-3; D unresolved. V gave up 2 bases and J gave up 8 bases, with 10 bases separating them. The CDR3 runs 13 residues. Germline values: CDR1 SGHTA, CDR2 FQGNSA. CDR3 sequence: CASSLRGRDTIYF. CDR3 DNA: TGTGCCAGCAGCTTACGGGGAAGGGACACCATATATTTT.

This clonotype has a count of ten or more. The V call is TRBV20-1, the J call TRBJ1-2; D remains unclear. In germline, CDR1 is DFQATT, CDR2 SNEGSKA (reference sequence). The CDR3 contains 12 residues. V was cut by 5 bases and J by 0 bases, with 7 bases left in between. The CDR3 loop reads CSAGRSNYGYTF. CDR3 DNA: TGCAGTGCTGGCAGGTCTAACTATGGCTACACCTTC.

As to this clonotype: One end of the junction is discordant with germline, which a read error may explain. The V gene is TRBV12-3 or TRBV12-4, the J gene TRBJ1-6; D may be TRBD1 (5 bases). The CDR3 covers 15 residues. CDR3 sequence: CASRDGTSENSPLNF. CDR3 bases: TGTGCCAGCAGAGATGGGACCTCGGAGAATTCACCCCTCAACTTT.

This clonotype was counted at least ten times. The genes are TRBV2 and TRBJ2-5; D unresolved. CDR3 size: 15 residues. Germline V gene lookup returns CDR1 SNHLY and CDR2 FYNNEI. Trimming removed 6 bases from V and 0 bases from J, with 14 bases in between. The CDR3 loop reads CASRSGWSNQETQYF. CDR3 DNA: TGTGCCAGCAGATCCGGATGGTCGAACCAAGAGACCCAGTACTTC.

This clonotype was detected ten times or more. V is TRBV27 and J is TRBJ1-3; D perhaps matches TRBD1 (5 bases). Germline V CDR1 and CDR2: MNHEY, SMNVEV (reference sequence). This CDR3 spans 14 amino acids. Trimming took off 6 bases at V and 0 bases at J, with 9 bases between the two ends. The CDR3 protein is CASRTGPSGNTIYF. The CDR3 nucleotides are TGTGCCAGCAGAACGGGACCCTCTGGAAACACCATATATTTT.

There are many counts of this clonotype. The chain combines TRBV5-1 with TRBJ2-7, with a tentative D call TRBD1 (6 bases). CDR1 is SGHRS, CDR2 YFSETQ, per germline. Trimming removed 4 bases at V and 6 bases at J, with 11 bases between. The CDR3 runs 12 residues. CDR3: CASSHGQSEQYF. The CDR3 nucleotides are TGCGCCAGCAGCCACGGACAGAGCGAGCAGTACTTC. Full variable domain (remainder filled in from reference TRBV5-1 and TRBJ2-7): KAGVTQTPRYLIKTRGQQVTLSCSPISGHRSVSWYQQTPGQGLQFLFEYFSETQRNKGNFPGRFSGRQFSNSRSEMNVSTLELGDSALYLCASSHGQSEQYFGPGTRLTVT.